These 18 T cell receptor beta chains came from one sample sequenced in a study of response to subunit inactivated influenza vaccine. TCRdb re-derived calls from the RT-PCR reads in MiXCR, one entry per CDR3 protein. Of 400,000 to 650,000 distinct CDR3 sequences detected, around 7.7% appear once; the ten largest clones hold less than 15%. Sequenced here: PBMCs from blood, sampled roughly 24 months after vaccination. The receptors derive from a man between 50 and 70 years old who received an inactivated influenza vaccine.

The chain recombines TRBV4-1 with TRBJ1-2; 8 nucleotides align to TRBD1. J gave up 4 bases and V 4 bases, and 8 bases lay outside the gene matches. CDR3 length equals 15 residues. Germline V lookup: CDR1 MGHRA, CDR2 YSYEKL. The CDR3 DNA sequence: TGCGCCAGCAGCCCGACAGGGGACCTACTCTATGGCTACACCTTC. As protein: CASSPTGDLLYGYTF.

This clonotype was observed a handful of times. V and J are TRBV5-1 and TRBJ2-7; D assignment may be TRBD1 or TRBD2 (5 bases each). The V gene's germline CDR1 is SGHRS and CDR2 YFSETQ. Trimming took off 0 bases at V and 3 bases at J, with 16 bases between the two ends. The CDR3 consists of 16 residues. The CDR3 region has the DNA TGCGCCAGCAGCTTGGCCGACGGGGCCCCCCACTACGAGCAGTACTTC. As protein: CASSLADGAPHYEQYF.

This clonotype was picked up a small number of times. This chain connects TRBV29-1 to TRBJ2-7; D is tentatively TRBD1 or TRBD2 (6 bases each). V was trimmed by 1 base and J by 3 bases, leaving 16 bases between them. Germline V gives CDR1 SQVTM, CDR2 ANQGSEA. The CDR3 runs to 15 residues. CDR3 region: CSVEAGPRGLYEQYF. The CDR3 coding sequence is TGCAGCGTTGAAGCGGGCCCTCGGGGGCTCTACGAGCAGTACTTC.

This clonotype was seen at least ten times. The chain employs TRBV18 and TRBJ2-4; D is possibly TRBD1 (6 bases). V was clipped by 2 bases and J by 2 bases, with 10 bases between them. The germline V gene encodes CDR1 KGHSH and CDR2 LQKENI. The CDR3 contains 15 residues. The CDR3 sequence is CASSPDWDTKNIQYF. The CDR3 DNA reads TGTGCCAGCTCACCAGACTGGGACACCAAAAACATTCAGTACTTC.

Ten or more counts support this clonotype. This sequence joins TRBV28 and TRBJ1-4, with 7 bases that match TRBD1. This CDR3 region has 16 residues. Germline-derived CDR1 and CDR2 are MDHEN and SYDVKM. Germline trimming cut 4 bases from V and 0 bases from J; bases unmatched to any gene: 5. CDR3 coding DNA: TGTGCCAGCAGTTCGGATCAGGGGGCAACTAATGAAAAACTGTTTTTT. Residues: CASSSDQGATNEKLFF.

This clonotype has a handful of counts. The J gene is TRBJ1-4, the V gene TRBV7-2; 8 positions agree with TRBD1. With 4 bases clipped from V and 7 bases from J, the junction kept 8 bases outside the gene matches. Germline CDR1 SGHTA, CDR2 FQGNSA. The CDR3 loop spans 15 amino acids. In DNA, the CDR3 is TGTGCCAGCAGCTCGACAGGGGCCCGGGGTGAAAAACTGTTTTTT. This gives the protein CASSSTGARGEKLFF. Drawing the rest from reference TRBV7-2 and TRBJ1-4, the complete variable domain is GAGVSQSPSNKVTEKGKDVELRCDPISGHTALYWYRQSLGQGLEFLIYFQGNSAPDKSGLPSDRFSAERTGGSVSTLTIQRTQQEDSAVYLCASSSTGARGEKLFFGSGTQLSVL.

V and J are TRBV10-3 and TRBJ2-1; TRBD1 matches 12 bases. Germline lookup yields CDR1 ENHRY and CDR2 SYGVKD. CDR3 length equals 15 residues. V lost 5 bases, J lost 7 bases, and 6 bases stayed unmatched. Here the CDR3 reads CAISQGQGARNEQFF. The CDR3 DNA sequence: TGTGCCATCAGTCAGGGACAGGGGGCGCGGAATGAGCAGTTCTTC.

This clonotype has a handful of counts. V gene TRBV7-2 combines with J gene TRBJ2-1; the match to TRBD2 covers 10 bases. CDR1 is SGHTA and CDR2 is FQGNSA in the germline V gene. The CDR3 contains 15 residues. V was pared by 5 bases and J by 3 bases, with 4 bases of the junction left unmatched. The CDR3 loop reads CASSTERGGYNEQFF. DNA of the CDR3: TGTGCCAGCAGCACTGAGCGGGGGGGCTACAATGAGCAGTTCTTC.

This clonotype was detected only a few times. The J gene is TRBJ2-7, the V gene TRBV5-1; 7 bases match TRBD1. This CDR3 is built from 14 residues. Germline V gene data show CDR1 as SGHRS and CDR2 as YFSETQ. The trim removed 2 bases at V and 2 bases at J, leaving 4 bases unmatched. In DNA, the CDR3 is TGCGCCAGCAGCTTCCGACAGGGACCCTACGAGCAGTACTTC. Amino acids: CASSFRQGPYEQYF.

The V gene is TRBV18, the J gene TRBJ2-2; D remains unclear. Germline CDR1 and CDR2: KGHSH and LQKENI. This CDR3 spans 13 amino acids. Trimming took 3 bases from V and 3 from J, leaving 5 bases between them. CDR3 region: CASSPIHTGELFF. The CDR3 DNA reads TGTGCCAGCTCACCTATCCACACCGGGGAGCTGTTTTTT.

This clonotype was seen only a few times. The chain carries TRBV23-1 and TRBJ2-7; weak D call: TRBD1 (6 bases). TRBV23-1 is identified as an open reading frame with a role that is uncertain. Trimming took 0 bases from V and 0 from J, leaving 12 bases between them. This CDR3 contains 16 residues. The CDR3 loop reads CASSQSNEDSSYEQYF. In DNA, the CDR3 is TGCGCCAGCAGTCAATCGAACGAGGACAGCTCCTACGAGCAGTACTTC.

This chain links TRBV27 with TRBJ2-5; TRBD2 is a possible D gene (7 bases). V gave up 5 bases and J gave up 2 bases, with 18 bases separating them. Germline loops: CDR1 MNHEY, CDR2 SMNVEV (reference sequence). This CDR3 has 16 residues. The CDR3 spells CASSPIIGGGQETQYF. Written as DNA, the CDR3 is TGTGCCAGCAGTCCGATAATAGGGGGGGGGCAAGAGACCCAGTACTTC.

The sample holds a few counts of this clonotype. V usage is TRBV20-1 and J usage is TRBJ2-7, with a weak D call TRBD1 (8 bases). Trimming pared 2 bases from V and 0 bases from J, leaving 11 bases between. The CDR3 length is 14 residues. CDR1 and CDR2 (germline): DFQATT, SNEGSKA (reference sequence). As DNA, the CDR3 is TGCAGTGCTAGAACAGGGGGGGCCTCCTACGAGCAGTACTTC. It encodes CSARTGGASYEQYF.

The chain uses TRBV28 and TRBJ2-7; D is perhaps TRBD1 (6 bases). CDR1 MDHEN and CDR2 SYDVKM come from the germline V gene. The CDR3 runs 11 residues. The ends were cut back, 8 bases at V and 7 bases at J, with 12 bases in the middle. The CDR3 coding sequence is TGTGCCAGCTCCACAGGGCTAGAGCAGTACTTC. Translating it yields CASSTGLEQYF. Full variable domain (remainder filled in from reference TRBV28 and TRBJ2-7): DVKVTQSSRYLVKRTGEKVFLECVQDMDHENMFWYRQDPGLGLRLIYFSYDVKMKEKGDIPEGYSVSREKKERFSLILESASTNQTSMYLCASSTGLEQYFGPGTRLTVT.

This chain uses TRBV28 with TRBJ1-4; D gene ambiguous. CDR1 and CDR2 from the germline V gene are MDHEN and SYDVKM. The CDR3 runs to 15 residues. V lost 2 bases, J lost 0 bases, and 7 bases lay in between. The CDR3 sequence: CASSLIAATNEKLFF. The DNA for the CDR3 is TGTGCCAGCAGTTTAATCGCTGCAACTAATGAAAAACTGTTTTTT.

This chain's CDR3 is CASSKRLGQMNTGELFF. For the CDR3, the DNA is TGTGCCAGCAGCAAACGGTTGGGACAGATGAACACCGGGGAGCTGTTTTTT. The gene calls are TRBV21-1 and TRBJ2-2; TRBD1 is taken as the D call from the table, unchecked against the DNA. TRBV21-1 is labeled a pseudogene. This CDR3 has 17 residues.

V is TRBV6-1 and J is TRBJ2-2; 11 nucleotides agree with TRBD1. CDR3 length equals 16 residues. Germline CDR1 reads MNHNS; CDR2 reads SASEGT. After removal of 6 bases from V and 4 bases from J, the junction contained 7 bases not matched to a gene. CDR3 in DNA: TGTGCCAGCAGAAAAGTAGGGACAGGGGGCACCGGGGAGCTGTTTTTT. This sequence encodes CASRKVGTGGTGELFF.

The sample holds a few counts of this clonotype. This chain connects TRBV11-2 to TRBJ2-5, with unresolved D. This CDR3 has 13 residues. V was shortened by 3 bases and J by 5 bases, with 10 bases between the two germline ends. Germline-derived CDR1 and CDR2 are SGHAT and FQNNGV. CDR3 DNA sequence: TGTGCCAGCAGCTTTACGGCTGGGGAGACCCAGTACTTC. Protein sequence: CASSFTAGETQYF.